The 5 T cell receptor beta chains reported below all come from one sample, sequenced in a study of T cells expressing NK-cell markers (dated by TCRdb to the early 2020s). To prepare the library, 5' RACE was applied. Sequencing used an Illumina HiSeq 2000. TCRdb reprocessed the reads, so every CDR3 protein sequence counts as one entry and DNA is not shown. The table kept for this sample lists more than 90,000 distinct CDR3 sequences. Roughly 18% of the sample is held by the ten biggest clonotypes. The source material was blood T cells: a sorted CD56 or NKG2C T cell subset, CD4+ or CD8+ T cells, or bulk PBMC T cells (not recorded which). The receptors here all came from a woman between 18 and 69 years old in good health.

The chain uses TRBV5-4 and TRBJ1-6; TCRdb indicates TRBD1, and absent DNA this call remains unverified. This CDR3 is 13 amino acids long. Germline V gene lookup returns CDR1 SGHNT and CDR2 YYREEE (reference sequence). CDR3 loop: CASSSSQGSPLHF. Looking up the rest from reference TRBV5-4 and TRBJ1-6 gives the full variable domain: ETGVTQSPTHLIKTRGQQVTLRCSSQSGHNTVSWYQQALGQGPQFIFQYYREEENGRGNFPPRFSGLQFPNYSSELNVNALELDDSALYLCASSSSQGSPLHFGNGTRLTVT.

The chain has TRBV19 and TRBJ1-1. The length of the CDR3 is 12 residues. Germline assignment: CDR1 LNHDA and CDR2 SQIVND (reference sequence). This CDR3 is CATSDANTEAFF.

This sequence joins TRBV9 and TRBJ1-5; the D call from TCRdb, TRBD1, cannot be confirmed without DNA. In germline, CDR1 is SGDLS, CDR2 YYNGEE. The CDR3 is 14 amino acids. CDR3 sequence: CASSVRDSNQPQHF.

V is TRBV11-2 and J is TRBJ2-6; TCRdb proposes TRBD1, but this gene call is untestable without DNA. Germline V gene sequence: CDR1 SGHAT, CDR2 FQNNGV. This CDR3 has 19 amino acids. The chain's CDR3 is CASSLPRQGDSSGANVLTF.

The CDR3 loop is CASSYKERETQYF. The chain couples TRBV4-3 to TRBJ2-5. The germline V gene has CDR1 LGHNA and CDR2 YSLEER. This CDR3 region has 13 residues.